A single sample is the source of the 29 T cell receptor beta chains below, sequenced in a study of shared clonotypes between healthy human individuals. This table comes from immunoSEQ multiplex PCR, and its TCRdb copy is limited to in-frame clones, with some not included. The sample includes over a million clones, nearly 99% of them seen just once. The sample comprised naive CD4+ T cells sorted from blood. Subset given: CD45RA+ positively selected. The receptors here all came from a man aged 30 to 39 in good health.

Concerning this clone: This sample also contains other DNA sequences that code for the same CDR3. The V call is TRBV18, the J call TRBJ2-7; no clear D gene. The V gene lost 0 bases and the J gene lost 2 bases, with 5 bases spanning the gap. The CDR3 length is 13 residues. The germline V gene encodes CDR1 KGHSH and CDR2 LQKENI. CDR3 loop: CASSPPGTYEQYF. As DNA, the CDR3 is TGTGCCAGCTCACCACCTGGGACCTACGAGCAGTACTTC.

The table lists this clone with a count of one. The chain joins TRBV5-6 to TRBJ2-3; 13 bases align to TRBD2. Germline-derived CDR1 and CDR2 are SGHDT and YYEEEE. This CDR3 is built from 17 residues. The ends lost 4 bases at V and 4 bases at J; junction bases unmatched: 9. The CDR3 sequence is CASSGGTSGVWADTQYF. CDR3 bases: TGTGCCAGCAGCGGAGGGACTAGCGGGGTTTGGGCAGATACGCAGTATTTT.

This rearrangement joins TRBV28 to TRBJ1-2; D gene unclear. Germline loops: CDR1 MDHEN, CDR2 SYDVKM. CDR3 length: 13 residues. V lost 5 bases and J 0 bases, leaving 7 bases between the germline ends. DNA for the CDR3: TGTGCCAGCAGTCCTCGAGCTAACTATGGCTACACCTTC. Translating it yields CASSPRANYGYTF.

This chain links TRBV4-1 with TRBJ2-7; 9 nucleotides agree with TRBD1. The CDR3 contains 17 residues. Germline V gene data show CDR1 as MGHRA and CDR2 as YSYEKL. The trim removed 1 base at V and 8 bases at J, leaving 15 bases unmatched. CDR3 residues: CASSQVIRDRDKQQQYF. Here the CDR3 DNA reads TGCGCCAGCAGCCAAGTAATCCGGGACAGGGACAAGCAACAGCAGTACTTC.

This clone was picked up a small number of times. CDR3 sequence: CASSYDRELQPQHF. CDR3 DNA sequence: TGTGCCAGCAGTTACGATAGGGAGCTTCAGCCCCAGCATTTT. The chain couples TRBV6-6 to TRBJ1-5; D ambiguous. Germline assignment: CDR1 MNHNY and CDR2 SVGAGI (reference sequence). The CDR3 has 14 amino acids. With 2 bases removed from V and 6 bases from J, the gap between germline ends came to 11 bases.

This clone has just one count. The chain's CDR3 is CASSSNTGTGKYNEQFF. In nucleotides, the CDR3 is TGCGCCAGCAGCTCCAACACCGGGACAGGGAAGTACAATGAGCAGTTCTTC. The chain uses TRBV5-1 and TRBJ2-1, with 9 bases identical to TRBD1. V gave up 3 bases and J gave up 4 bases; unmatched junction bases: 11. Germline V gene lookup returns CDR1 SGHRS and CDR2 YFSETQ. The CDR3 spans 17 residues.

Here the CDR3 reads CASRKTGLYEQYF. The CDR3 DNA follows: TGTGCCAGCCGAAAGACAGGGCTCTACGAGCAGTACTTC. The gene calls are TRBV27 and TRBJ2-7, with 7 bases aligning to TRBD1. J gave up 3 bases and V 8 bases, and 7 bases lay outside the gene matches. In germline, CDR1 is MNHEY, CDR2 SMNVEV (reference sequence). There are 13 residues in the CDR3.

The chain is built from TRBV6-1 and TRBJ1-4, with 9 bases aligning to TRBD1. Germline assignment: CDR1 MNHNS and CDR2 SASEGT. The ends lost 5 bases at V and 6 bases at J; junction bases unmatched: 4. The CDR3 runs to 14 residues. This CDR3 is CASSTGGVHEKLFF. In DNA form, the CDR3 reads TGTGCCAGCAGTACAGGGGGCGTTCATGAAAAACTGTTTTTT.

This chain uses TRBV7-8 with TRBJ1-2, with unresolved D. V was pared by 5 bases and J by 8 bases, with 15 bases between. Germline V gene lookup returns CDR1 SGHVS and CDR2 FQNEAQ. The CDR3 has 13 amino acids. The DNA of the CDR3 is TGTGCCAGCAGCGACCTGCTATGGATGGGCTACACCTTC. This codes for CASSDLLWMGYTF.

This clone was observed a single time. The gene calls are TRBV19 and TRBJ2-7; maybe TRBD2 (6 bases). Between the trimmed V and J ends, which lost 7 bases and 3 bases, there was a span of 22 bases. Germline V gene lookup returns CDR1 LNHDA and CDR2 SQIVND (reference sequence). This CDR3 has 16 residues. As DNA, the CDR3 is TGTGCCAGTACCAAACAGCAAGGAGGGGCAATCTACGAGCAGTACTTC. Protein: CASTKQQGGAIYEQYF.

J is TRBJ2-4 and V is TRBV11-3; possibly TRBD1 or TRBD2 for D (6 bases each). The V and J ends lost 2 bases and 9 bases respectively, with 11 bases between them. The length of the CDR3 is 13 residues. Germline CDR1 reads SGHNT; CDR2 reads YENEEA. The CDR3 DNA sequence: TGTGCCAGCAGCTTAAGGGGGGAGAGCATTCAGTACTTC. Protein: CASSLRGESIQYF.

This clone was seen only once. The chain combines TRBV2 with TRBJ2-1, with D possibly being TRBD1 (6 bases). The CDR3 is made up of 16 amino acids. The V end lost 5 bases, the J end lost 0 bases, and 14 bases lay between the germline ends. Germline V CDR1 and CDR2: SNHLY, FYNNEI. The CDR3 sequence: CASSNRVRGSYNEQFF. The CDR3, as DNA: TGTGCCAGCAGTAACAGGGTCAGGGGCTCCTACAATGAGCAGTTCTTC.

The chain joins TRBV4-3 to TRBJ1-1, with D possibly TRBD1 on 5 matching bases. This CDR3 contains 15 residues. Germline V gene data show CDR1 as LGHNA and CDR2 as YSLEER. With 1 base removed from V and 2 bases from J, the gap between germline ends came to 11 bases. The CDR3 DNA reads TGCGCCAGCAGCCAAGTGAGAGGGGTAAACACTGAAGCTTTCTTT. Translation gives CASSQVRGVNTEAFF.

The rearrangement uses TRBV5-1 and TRBJ2-5; weak D call: TRBD2 (6 bases). Germline values: CDR1 SGHRS, CDR2 YFSETQ. Trimming shortened V by 2 bases and J by 0 bases, and 11 bases separated the two germline ends. The CDR3 is made up of 15 amino acids. The CDR3 loop is CASSFLGDYQETQYF. The CDR3 DNA reads as TGCGCCAGCAGCTTCCTCGGGGACTACCAAGAGACCCAGTACTTC.

The V gene is TRBV7-9, the J gene TRBJ2-5; 10 nucleotides agree with TRBD2. This CDR3 spans 14 amino acids. J lost 5 bases, V lost 4 bases, and 4 bases had no gene match. In germline, CDR1 is SEHNR, CDR2 FQNEAQ (reference sequence). The CDR3 DNA reads as TGTGCCAGCAGCTGGGGACTAGCGATGGAGACCCAGTACTTC. Its translation: CASSWGLAMETQYF.

The chain joins TRBV7-2 to TRBJ2-5; D ambiguous. Germline assignment: CDR1 SGHTA and CDR2 FQGNSA. V was pared by 3 bases and J by 0 bases, with 11 bases between. The CDR3 length is 15 residues. This CDR3 reads CASSLGRLYQETQYF. The CDR3 DNA follows: TGTGCCAGCAGCTTGGGCAGACTGTACCAAGAGACCCAGTACTTC.

The chain couples TRBV5-4 to TRBJ2-1; TRBD2 aligns across 8 bases. This CDR3 region has 15 residues. CDR1 SGHNT and CDR2 YYREEE come from the germline V gene (reference sequence). V lost 5 bases to trimming and J lost 0 bases; unmatched junction nucleotides: 4. The CDR3 DNA follows: TGTGCCAGCAGGCGAACTAGCGGCTCCTACAATGAGCAGTTCTTC. Protein sequence: CASRRTSGSYNEQFF.

The chain recombines TRBV7-9 with TRBJ2-3; no firm D call. CDR1 is SEHNR, CDR2 FQNEAQ, per germline (reference sequence). The CDR3 is 13 amino acids. Trimming cost V 9 bases and J 3 bases, with 13 bases left between them. CDR3 sequence: CASTVLLTDTQYF. The CDR3 DNA reads as TGTGCCAGTACAGTTCTACTGACAGATACGCAGTATTTT. The full variable domain, in which reference TRBV7-9 and TRBJ2-3 provide the parts outside the CDR3, is DTGVSQNPRHKITKRGQNVTFRCDPISEHNRLYWYRQTLGQGPEFLTYFQNEAQLEKSRLLSDRFSAERPKGSFSTLEIQRTEQGDSAMYLCASTVLLTDTQYFGPGTRLTVL.

The chain is built from TRBV7-3 and TRBJ2-1; D perhaps matches TRBD2 (6 bases). CDR3 size: 16 residues. CDR1 and CDR2 (germline): SGHTA, FQGTGA. The V gene lost 2 bases and the J gene lost 2 bases, with 13 bases spanning the gap. CDR3 DNA: TGTGCCAGCAGCTTATCGGCGGGGCAGACCTACAATGAGCAGTTCTTC. Encoded protein: CASSLSAGQTYNEQFF.

This rearrangement joins TRBV7-9 to TRBJ2-3; D not certain. Trimming removed 1 base from V and 13 bases from J, with 21 bases in between. Germline CDR1 and CDR2: SEHNR and FQNEAQ (reference sequence). The CDR3 has 15 amino acids. As DNA, the CDR3 is TGTGCCAGCAGCTTAGAGAAGACGGTGGCTGAGGTGGAGTATTTT. The encoded protein is CASSLEKTVAEVEYF.

The chain combines TRBV5-6 with TRBJ2-1, with 9 bases aligning to TRBD1. Looked up from germline, CDR1 is SGHDT and CDR2 is YYEEEE. V was clipped by 5 bases and J by 2 bases; unmatched bases: 8. This CDR3 has 16 residues. CDR3 in amino acids: CASRLHGTGTYNEQFF. Written as DNA, the CDR3 is TGTGCCAGCAGACTGCACGGGACAGGGACCTACAATGAGCAGTTCTTC.

The rearrangement uses TRBV7-2 and TRBJ1-5; 8 bases align to TRBD1. The CDR3 covers 14 residues. CDR1 and CDR2 from the germline V gene are SGHTA and FQGNSA. V shed 1 base and J 6 bases; nucleotides not matched to a gene: 2. The CDR3 coding sequence is TGTGCCAGCAGCTTAGGCAGGGGGCTTCAGCCCCAGCATTTT. It encodes CASSLGRGLQPQHF.

The V and J genes are TRBV18 and TRBJ2-6; 9 bases are shared with TRBD2. The trim removed 3 bases at V and 0 bases at J, leaving 9 bases unmatched. The germline V gene encodes CDR1 KGHSH and CDR2 LQKENI. The CDR3 consists of 19 residues. CDR3 sequence: CASSPKVAGASSGANVLTF. For the CDR3, the DNA is TGTGCCAGCTCACCGAAGGTAGCGGGAGCTTCCTCTGGGGCCAACGTCCTGACTTTC.

The chain combines TRBV9 with TRBJ2-3; no clear D gene. Per germline, CDR1 SGDLS and CDR2 YYNGEE. This CDR3 comprises 13 residues. Trimming removed 3 bases from V and 12 bases from J, with 17 bases in between. The CDR3 DNA reads as TGTGCCAGCAGCGGACCACCAAGAGTAGACCAGTATTTT. This codes for CASSGPPRVDQYF. Supplemented by reference TRBV9 and TRBJ2-3, the full variable domain reads DSGVTQTPKHLITATGQRVTLRCSPRSGDLSVYWYQQSLDQGLQFLIQYYNGEERAKGNILERFSAQQFPDLHSELNLSSLELGDSALYFCASSGPPRVDQYFGPGTRLTVL.

The J gene is TRBJ2-7, the V gene TRBV6-5; D is perhaps TRBD2 (5 bases). CDR1 and CDR2 (germline): MNHEY, SVGAGI. The CDR3 loop spans 15 amino acids. V gave up 6 bases and J gave up 0 bases, with 15 bases separating them. CDR3 loop: CASSLVLGSSYEQYF. CDR3 bases: TGTGCCAGCAGCCTAGTACTGGGGAGCTCCTACGAGCAGTACTTC.

The V and J genes are TRBV19 and TRBJ1-5, with a weak D call TRBD1 (6 bases). This CDR3 spans 18 amino acids. The germline V gene encodes CDR1 LNHDA and CDR2 SQIVND (reference sequence). Trimming pared 8 bases from V and 5 bases from J, leaving 28 bases between. CDR3 DNA: TGTGCCAGTCAGCCCCGGACAGCGGCCATCATGGGGCATCAGCCCCAGCATTTT. Translation gives CASQPRTAAIMGHQPQHF.

V and J are TRBV6-1 and TRBJ2-3, with 8 bases matching TRBD2. Per the germline V gene, CDR1 is MNHNS and CDR2 is SASEGT. This CDR3 contains 14 residues. The V segment lost 8 bases and the J segment 0 bases; nucleotides outside the gene matches: 4. DNA of the CDR3: TGTGCCAGCGGAGCGGGGGCTAGCACAGATACGCAGTATTTT. Translated, it gives CASGAGASTDTQYF.

The genes are TRBV25-1 and TRBJ2-7; D remains unclear. CDR3 length: 12 amino acids. The V and J ends lost 5 bases and 2 bases respectively, with 7 bases between them. The germline gives CDR1 MGHDK, CDR2 SYGVNS. CDR3 residues: CASSKGTYEQYF. The CDR3 bases are TGTGCCAGCAGTAAAGGGACCTACGAGCAGTACTTC.

The chain recombines TRBV28 with TRBJ1-4; TRBD1 might be the D (5 bases). CDR1 and CDR2 from the germline V gene are MDHEN and SYDVKM. The CDR3 extends over 13 amino acids. V was pared by 5 bases and J by 7 bases, with 11 bases between. The CDR3, as DNA: TGTGCCAGCAGTCCCGACAGAGTTGAAAAACTGTTTTTT. It specifies CASSPDRVEKLFF.